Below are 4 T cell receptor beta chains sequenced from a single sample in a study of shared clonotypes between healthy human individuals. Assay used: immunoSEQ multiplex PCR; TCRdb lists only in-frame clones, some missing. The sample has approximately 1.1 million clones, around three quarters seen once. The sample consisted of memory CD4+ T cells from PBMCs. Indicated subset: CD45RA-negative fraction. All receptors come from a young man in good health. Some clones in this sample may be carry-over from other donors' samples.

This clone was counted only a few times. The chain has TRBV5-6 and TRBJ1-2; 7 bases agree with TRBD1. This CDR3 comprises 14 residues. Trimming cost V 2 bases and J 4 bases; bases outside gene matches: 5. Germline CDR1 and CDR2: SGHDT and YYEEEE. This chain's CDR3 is CASSLAGGTYGYTF. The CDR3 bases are TGTGCCAGCAGCTTAGCAGGGGGAACCTATGGCTACACCTTC.

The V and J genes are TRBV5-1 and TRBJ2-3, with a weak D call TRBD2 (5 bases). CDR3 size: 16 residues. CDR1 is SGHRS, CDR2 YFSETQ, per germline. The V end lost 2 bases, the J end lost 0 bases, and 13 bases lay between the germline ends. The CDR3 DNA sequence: TGCGCCAGCAGCTTTAGGGAGAGAGGCAGCACAGATACGCAGTATTTT. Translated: CASSFRERGSTDTQYF. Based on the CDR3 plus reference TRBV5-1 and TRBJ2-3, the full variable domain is KAGVTQTPRYLIKTRGQQVTLSCSPISGHRSVSWYQQTPGQGLQFLFEYFSETQRNKGNFPGRFSGRQFSNSRSEMNVSTLELGDSALYLCASSFRERGSTDTQYFGPGTRLTVL.

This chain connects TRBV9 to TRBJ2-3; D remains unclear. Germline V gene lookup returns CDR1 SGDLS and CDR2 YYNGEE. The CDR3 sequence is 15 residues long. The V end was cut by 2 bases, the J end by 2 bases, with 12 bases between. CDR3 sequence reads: CASSVGYSNTDTQYF. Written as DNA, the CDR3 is TGTGCCAGCAGCGTCGGTTATTCTAACACAGATACGCAGTATTTT.

CDR3 amino acids: CASSQVGPRESPLHF. Written as DNA, the CDR3 is TGCGCCAGCAGCCAAGTGGGTCCTCGGGAATCACCCCTCCACTTT. The V and J genes are TRBV4-1 and TRBJ1-6; D not resolved. Germline V gives CDR1 MGHRA, CDR2 YSYEKL. V dropped 1 base and J dropped 10 bases, with 14 bases sitting between them. The CDR3 runs 15 residues.